The sequence of this T cell receptor (beta chain) was determined in a study of Ad26.COV2.S vaccination and SARS-CoV-2 variants. The treatment was: about 20 received Ad26.COV2.S at low or high dose, single or two shots; roughly five received placebo; per-sample allocation not given. Samples were taken on day 63 after the first vaccine or placebo injection. Measured with immunoSEQ multiplex PCR; TCRdb has only the in-frame clones, and not every one. This sample has hundreds of thousands of clones, with more than 80% found just once. The V and J ends lost 0 bases and 7 bases, in that order; junction bases with no gene match: 5. In germline, CDR1 is LGHNA, CDR2 YNFKEQ. The CDR3 runs to 15 residues.

This receptor was identified in a person between 18 and 60 years old who received the Ad26.COV2.S COVID-19 vaccine or a placebo. Sequencing used peripheral blood, obtained in a trial of Ad26.COV2.S vaccine versus placebo. J is TRBJ1-4 and V is TRBV4-2; 7 nucleotides line up with TRBD1. The chain's CDR3 is CASSQEGGGGEKLFF. DNA of the CDR3: TGTGCCAGCAGCCAAGAAGGAGGGGGCGGTGAAAAACTGTTTTTT.